This TCR beta chain was sequenced during a study of blood T cell repertoires in COVID-19. Study-wide background: Sources were T cells, B-cell-depleted T cells, or PBMCs; the material itself was cDNA or gDNA.

The repertoire was sequenced with immunoSEQ multiplex PCR; TCRdb's copy has only in-frame clones and lacks some. The repertoire holds more than 45,000 clones, with about 90% as singletons. Seattle's enrolled individuals joined amid active infection and were then monitored longitudinally. This sequence was found in a woman older than 75 with COVID-19, enrolled during active disease. The sample was peripheral blood.

This CDR3 reads CASSYGTAQNNEKLFF. In DNA form, the CDR3 reads TGTGCCAGCAGTTACGGGACAGCCCAGAACAATGAAAAACTGTTTTTT. The chain links TRBV6-6 to TRBJ1-4; TRBD1 matches at 7 bases. V shed 2 bases and J 5 bases; nucleotides not matched to a gene: 8. The V gene's germline CDR1 is MNHNY and CDR2 SVGAGI (reference sequence). This CDR3 spans 16 amino acids.